Listed below are T cell receptor beta chains from one sample, sequenced in a study of cytomegalovirus exposure and HLA in healthy donors. The method was immunoSEQ multiplex PCR; TCRdb's version includes in-frame clones alone and lacks a portion of them. The table has approximately 160,000 clones, roughly 91% seen once. The sample comprised PBMCs. The receptor set was obtained from a woman aged 18 to 35 in good health and CMV-seropositive. Both conserved end residues are part of each CDR3. The order of the fields is D gene, J gene, clone size, V gene, CDR3 DNA, CDR3 protein. The D gene is left open where the match is weak. Some rows mark clone size as missing; the rest say once, few, many or name a class of expanded clone.

NA	TRBJ2-7	once	TRBV27	TGTGCCAGCAGTTTATCTCCAGGGTTGGAACAGTACTTC	CASSLSPGLEQYF
NA	TRBJ1-1	NA	TRBV5-6	TGTGCCAGCAGCTTGGGACAGCGAGGGAACACTGAAGCTTTCTTT	CASSLGQRGNTEAFF
NA	TRBJ1-2	NA	TRBV29-1	TGCAGCGTGGGAACAGGGAGAAACCGCATCCTATATAATGGCTACACCTTC	CSVGTGRNRILYNGYTF
NA	TRBJ1-1	few	TRBV9	TGTGCCAGCAGCGTCCAACAGGAGCTTCTGAACACTGAAGCTTTCTTT	CASSVQQELLNTEAFF
TRBD2	TRBJ2-1	NA	TRBV5-1	TGCGCCAGCAGAGGACTAGCGGGAACAAGCTCCTACAATGAGCAGTTCTTC	CASRGLAGTSSYNEQFF
TRBD1	TRBJ1-5	NA	TRBV5-1	TGCGCCAGCAGCCCAGGACCGGGACAGGGGGTCCGGAGCAATCAGCCCCAGCATTTT	CASSPGPGQGVRSNQPQHF
TRBD1	TRBJ1-1	NA	TRBV6-5	TGTGCCAGCAGTTACTCGGGACAGGAAGCTTTCTTT	CASSYSGQEAFF
NA	TRBJ2-1	NA	TRBV5-1	TGCGCCAGCTCGAAGGAGAATGAGCAGTTCTTC	CASSKENEQFF
NA	TRBJ1-4	NA	TRBV4-1	TGCGCCAGCAGAGACAGTGACTATGAAAAACTGTTTTTT	CASRDSDYEKLFF
NA	TRBJ2-3	NA	TRBV4-1	TGCGCCAGCAGCCAGCAAGCCGGACTTGCCACAGATACGCAGTATTTT	CASSQQAGLATDTQYF
TRBD1	TRBJ1-5	NA	TRBV27	TGTGCCAGCACAACGGGGGGGGGACAGATCAGCAATCAGCCCCAGCATTTT	CASTTGGGQISNQPQHF
TRBD1	TRBJ2-1	NA	TRBV5-1	TGCGCCAGCAGCTTGGGTCTGAGACAGGGCTCCTCCAATGAGCAGTTCTTC	CASSLGLRQGSSNEQFF
NA	TRBJ2-1	NA	TRBV4-3	TGCGCCAGCAGCCAAGATCGACACAGTTCAATATACAGCAATGAGCAGTTCTTC	CASSQDRHSSIYSNEQFF
TRBD2	TRBJ2-3	NA	TRBV9	TGTGCCAGCAGCGCTCGGACTAGCGCAGATACGCAGTATTTT	CASSARTSADTQYF
NA	TRBJ2-5	NA	TRBV28	TGTGCCAGCAGGGTATCAGGAGTGGGTCGACAGGAGACCCAGTACTTC	CASRVSGVGRQETQYF
NA	TRBJ2-7	NA	TRBV7-2	TGTGCCAGCAGCTCCGCGGCGGTAGGTTACGAGCAGTACTTC	CASSSAAVGYEQYF
TRBD1	TRBJ1-2	NA	TRBV4-2	TGTGCCAGCAGCCAAGAATATGCGACAGGGGCAACTAACTATGGCTACACCTTC	CASSQEYATGATNYGYTF
TRBD2	TRBJ2-2	NA	TRBV28	TGTGCCAGCAGTCGACCTCTAGCGGGAGCCTGGGGGGAGCTGTTTTTT	CASSRPLAGAWGELFF
NA	TRBJ2-7	NA	TRBV19	TGTGCCAGTACCATTACCGGGGAGTTGATAGGCGAGCAGTACTTC	CASTITGELIGEQYF
TRBD2	TRBJ2-7	NA	TRBV6-1	TGTGCCAGCAGTGCGGGACTAGCACCCAATAAGCAGTACTTC	CASSAGLAPNKQYF
NA	TRBJ1-5	NA	TRBV12-5	TGTGCTAGTGGTTTGGAGCAGGGCAATCAGCCCCAGCATTTT	CASGLEQGNQPQHF
NA	TRBJ2-1	NA	TRBV23-1	TGCGCCAGCAGCCTCCGCCGACAGCGCACGTACAATGAGCAGTTCTTC	CASSLRRQRTYNEQFF
NA	TRBJ2-1	NA	TRBV7-6	TGTGCCAGCAGTCCTTTGACGGGTTACAATGAGCAGTTCTTC	CASSPLTGYNEQFF
TRBD1	TRBJ2-5	few	TRBV5-1	TGCGCCAGCAGCTTTAGGACAGGAACGGGAGAGACCCAGTACTTC	CASSFRTGTGETQYF
TRBD2	TRBJ2-1	NA	TRBV4-1	TGCGCCAGCAGCCAAGTATCACTAGCGGGAGAGGTTGAGCAGTTCTTC	CASSQVSLAGEVEQFF
NA	TRBJ2-7	NA	TRBV28	TGTGCCAGCAGTTCCGGACTAATCTACGAGCAGTACTTC	CASSSGLIYEQYF
NA	TRBJ1-3	NA	TRBV30	TGTGCCTGGAGAGAGGGTTATACACTTGACTCTGGAAACACCATATATTTT	CAWREGYTLDSGNTIYF
TRBD2	TRBJ2-1	NA	TRBV9	TGTGCCAGCAGCGCGGGACTAGCGGGGGGCTCCTACAATGAGCAGTTCTTC	CASSAGLAGGSYNEQFF
TRBD2	TRBJ2-5	NA	TRBV4-1	TGCGCCAGCAGCCCGACTAGCGGGAACCAAGAGACCCAGTACTTC	CASSPTSGNQETQYF
NA	TRBJ2-7	NA	TRBV5-4	TGTGCCAGCAGCTTGGAGATCCACTCCTATGGGCACGAGCAGTACTTC	CASSLEIHSYGHEQYF
NA	TRBJ2-6	NA	TRBV30	TGTGCCTGGAGTGACTGGATGACTAGCTCTGGGGCCAACGTCCTGACTTTC	CAWSDWMTSSGANVLTF
NA	TRBJ2-5	NA	TRBV7-6	TGTGCCAGCAGCTCCACCCTAGCAATACAAGAGACCCAGTACTTC	CASSSTLAIQETQYF
TRBD1	TRBJ1-2	NA	TRBV6-1	TGTGCCAGCAGGGACACAGGGGGTAGAGGCTACACCTTC	CASRDTGGRGYTF
NA	TRBJ2-7	NA	TRBV11-3	TGTGCCAGCAGCCGAATGAGAAACTCCTACGAGCAGTACTTC	CASSRMRNSYEQYF
TRBD1	TRBJ2-2	NA	TRBV4-1	TGCGCCAGCAGCCAAGGAATGGCCAGGGGGTTATCCGGGGAGCTGTTTTTT	CASSQGMARGLSGELFF
TRBD1	TRBJ1-4	NA	TRBV30	TGTGCCTGGAGCACCGGACAGGGGAAAACTAATGAAAAACTGTTTTTT	CAWSTGQGKTNEKLFF
NA	TRBJ2-1	NA	TRBV15	TGTGCCACCAGCATCTTTAGCGAAGATAATGAGCAGTTCTTC	CATSIFSEDNEQFF
TRBD2	TRBJ2-2	NA	TRBV4-1	TGCGCCAGCAGCCGCGCCCTAGCGGAGGCGAACACCGGGGAGCTGTTTTTT	CASSRALAEANTGELFF
NA	TRBJ2-7	NA	TRBV30	TGTGCCTGGAGTGTACTAGGTGGATCCTACGAGCAGTACTTC	CAWSVLGGSYEQYF
NA	TRBJ2-1	NA	TRBV1	TGCACCAGCAGCCAAGATAGACTAGGGAATGAGCAGTTCTTC	CTSSQDRLGNEQFF
TRBD1	TRBJ2-5	NA	TRBV7-2	TGTGCCAGCAGCACCCGGACAGGGGGCAGTGGTGAGACCCAGTACTTC	CASSTRTGGSGETQYF
NA	TRBJ2-7	NA	TRBV5-1	TGCGCCAGCAGCTTGCTGGCAGGCCCCGGGAGTAAGCAGGAGCAGTACTTC	CASSLLAGPGSKQEQYF